These 15 T cell receptor beta chains were sequenced from one sample in a study of T cell responses to AZD1222 COVID-19 vaccine. The method was immunoSEQ multiplex PCR; TCRdb's version includes in-frame clones alone and lacks a portion of them. This table has 95,000 to 110,000 clones, around 90% appearing once. This specimen was peripheral blood, taken on day 0 of AZD1222 vaccination. Receptor source: an adult in good health.

The chain couples TRBV18 to TRBJ2-7, with D maybe TRBD1 (6 bases). The CDR3 sequence is 15 residues long. The germline V and J ends were trimmed by 0 bases and 5 bases, with 14 bases remaining between them. The germline CDR1 and CDR2 sequences are KGHSH and LQKENI. DNA of the CDR3: TGTGCCAGCTCACCACCGGAACAGGGTCTAAACGAGCAGTACTTC. This encodes CASSPPEQGLNEQYF. Full variable domain (remainder filled in from reference TRBV18 and TRBJ2-7): NAGVMQNPRHLVRRRGQEARLRCSPMKGHSHVYWYRQLPEEGLKFMVYLQKENIIDESGMPKERFSAEFPKEGPSILRIQQVVRGDSAAYFCASSPPEQGLNEQYFGPGTRLTVT.

V and J are TRBV28 and TRBJ1-1; D possibly corresponds to TRBD1 (6 bases). Germline V gene lookup returns CDR1 MDHEN and CDR2 SYDVKM. Trimming stripped 5 bases from V and 5 bases from J, with 15 bases between. The CDR3 extends over 14 amino acids. The CDR3 reads CASSGDTWVTEAFF. CDR3 coding DNA: TGTGCCAGCAGTGGGGACACGTGGGTTACTGAAGCTTTCTTT. Looking up the rest from reference TRBV28 and TRBJ1-1 gives the full variable domain: DVKVTQSSRYLVKRTGEKVFLECVQDMDHENMFWYRQDPGLGLRLIYFSYDVKMKEKGDIPEGYSVSREKKERFSLILESASTNQTSMYLCASSGDTWVTEAFFGQGTRLTVV.

The J gene is TRBJ1-2, the V gene TRBV7-6; 7 nucleotides agree with TRBD1. Losses at the gene ends were 2 bases for V and 3 bases for J; bases not matched to a gene: 0. This CDR3 region has 13 residues. Per germline, CDR1 SGHVS and CDR2 FNYEAQ. This chain's CDR3 is CASSLTGDYGYTF. In DNA form, the CDR3 reads TGTGCCAGCAGCTTAACAGGGGACTATGGCTACACCTTC.

The gene calls are TRBV7-9 and TRBJ1-4; D ambiguous. Trimming removed 1 base at V and 3 bases at J, with 6 bases between. Germline lookup yields CDR1 SEHNR and CDR2 FQNEAQ (reference sequence). The CDR3 totals 14 residues. The CDR3 nucleotides read TGTGCCAGCAGCTTAGGACTTGCTAATGAAAAACTGTTTTTT. Amino acids: CASSLGLANEKLFF. The full variable domain, rest sourced from reference TRBV7-9 and TRBJ1-4, is DTGVSQNPRHKITKRGQNVTFRCDPISEHNRLYWYRQTLGQGPEFLTYFQNEAQLEKSRLLSDRFSAERPKGSFSTLEIQRTEQGDSAMYLCASSLGLANEKLFFGSGTQLSVL.

The chain couples TRBV6-5 to TRBJ1-2; TRBD1 aligns across 10 bases. After removal of 8 bases from V and 6 bases from J, the junction contained 9 bases not matched to a gene. This CDR3 is 14 amino acids long. In germline, CDR1 is MNHEY, CDR2 SVGAGI. The CDR3 spells CASDWDRGSDGYTF. For the CDR3, the DNA is TGTGCCAGCGACTGGGACAGGGGATCCGATGGCTACACCTTC.

This chain connects TRBV7-8 to TRBJ1-1; no reliable D call. V was cut by 4 bases and J by 0 bases, with 12 bases left in between. Germline V gives CDR1 SGHVS, CDR2 FQNEAQ. There are 15 residues in the CDR3. In DNA, the CDR3 is TGTGCCAGCAGCTCCCGTGGCTCCGTGAACACTGAAGCTTTCTTT. Encoded protein: CASSSRGSVNTEAFF.

V gene TRBV6-1 combines with J gene TRBJ1-5, with D maybe TRBD1 (6 bases). The V end lost 8 bases, the J end lost 2 bases, and 10 bases lay between the germline ends. CDR1 is MNHNS and CDR2 is SASEGT in the germline V gene. The CDR3 length is 13 residues. The CDR3 loop is CASRGLGNQPQHF. CDR3 in DNA: TGTGCCAGCCGGGGGCTAGGCAATCAGCCCCAGCATTTT.

This chain joins TRBV7-6 and TRBJ1-4; D perhaps matches TRBD1 (5 bases). Per the germline V gene, CDR1 is SGHVS and CDR2 is FNYEAQ. CDR3 length equals 16 residues. The V and J ends lost 1 base and 1 base respectively, with 10 bases between them. In DNA form, the CDR3 reads TGTGCCAGCAGCTTAGTTCTCGGGGGAACTAATGAAAAACTGTTTTTT. It specifies CASSLVLGGTNEKLFF.

With respect to this clone: This same CDR3 is encoded by further DNA sequences in the sample. J is TRBJ2-6 and V is TRBV28, with D unresolved. From germline, CDR1 is MDHEN and CDR2 SYDVKM. Trimming took off 5 bases at V and 0 bases at J, with 2 bases between the two ends. The length of the CDR3 is 13 residues. The CDR3 DNA sequence: TGTGCCAGCAGTCTCTCTGGGGCCAACGTCCTGACTTTC. Translated, it gives CASSLSGANVLTF.

About this clone: The same CDR3 also results from other DNA sequences found in this sample. This sequence joins TRBV25-1 and TRBJ1-2, with a possible D match to TRBD1 (5 bases). The CDR3 covers 13 residues. The V gene's germline CDR1 is MGHDK and CDR2 SYGVNS. The V end was cut by 6 bases, the J end by 3 bases, with 11 bases between. CDR3 in DNA: TGTGCCAGCAGACGGGGGGTGGACTATGGCTACACCTTC. Protein sequence: CASRRGVDYGYTF.

V usage is TRBV7-8 and J usage is TRBJ1-2; tentative D call: TRBD1 (5 bases). Looked up from germline, CDR1 is SGHVS and CDR2 is FQNEAQ. This CDR3 contains 14 residues. Trimming stripped 5 bases from V and 7 bases from J, with 17 bases between. The CDR3 DNA sequence: TGTGCCAGCAGCCGAGACAGTGAACGGTCTGGCTACACCTTC. Translated: CASSRDSERSGYTF.

The rearrangement links TRBV7-9 to TRBJ1-1; no definite D call. Trimming stripped 2 bases from V and 4 bases from J, with 11 bases between. The CDR3 is made up of 14 amino acids. Looked up from germline, CDR1 is SEHNR and CDR2 is FQNEAQ (reference sequence). The CDR3 DNA reads as TGTGCCAGCAGCTTAACCCGGGTTGGCACTGAAGCTTTCTTT. This encodes CASSLTRVGTEAFF.

This sequence joins TRBV7-2 and TRBJ1-4; no clear D gene. Trimming removed 5 bases at V and 3 bases at J, with 10 bases between. The CDR3 loop spans 14 amino acids. Germline loops: CDR1 SGHTA, CDR2 FQGNSA. The chain's CDR3 is CASSPFAPNEKLFF. DNA of the CDR3: TGTGCCAGCAGCCCCTTTGCGCCTAATGAAAAACTGTTTTTT.

The sample holds a few counts of this clone. The rearrangement uses TRBV5-1 and TRBJ1-2, with D maybe TRBD1 (5 bases). CDR1 is SGHRS, CDR2 YFSETQ, per germline. This CDR3 contains 16 residues. The ends were cut back, 1 base at V and 8 bases at J, with 21 bases in the middle. The CDR3: CASSLTAGGREGGYTF. Here the CDR3 DNA reads TGCGCCAGCAGCTTGACGGCGGGTGGCAGGGAAGGAGGCTACACCTTC.

This clone was seen a few times. In DNA, the CDR3 is TGTGCCAGTAGTATAGTTAGAGATACGCAGTATTTT. Translation gives CASSIVRDTQYF. The chain couples TRBV19 to TRBJ2-3, with no clear D. V lost 1 base and J 5 bases, leaving 4 bases between the germline ends. Per germline, CDR1 LNHDA and CDR2 SQIVND (reference sequence). The CDR3 loop spans 12 amino acids.